This T cell receptor (beta chain) was sequenced during a study of cytomegalovirus exposure and HLA in healthy donors. V was clipped by 0 bases and J by 0 bases; unmatched bases: 4. Germline values: CDR1 GTSNPN, CDR2 SVGIG (reference sequence). The CDR3 runs to 17 residues. This clone has more than one count but fewer than ten. PCR primers comprised 60 Vbeta and 13 Jbeta primers. Sequencing used immunoSEQ multiplex PCR; TCRdb keeps in-frame clones, though not all of them. The data contain about 150,000 clones, roughly 77% of them singletons. This receptor was identified in a human donor in good health. This chain uses TRBV30 with TRBJ2-6; TRBD2 aligns across 8 bases. Material: PBMCs. The DNA of the CDR3 is TGTGCCTGGAGTGTTGGTGGGACTAGCTCTGGGGCCAACGTCCTGACTTTC. Its protein is CAWSVGGTSSGANVLTF. Full variable domain (outside the CDR3, taken from reference TRBV30 and TRBJ2-6): SQTIHQWPATLVQPVGSPLSLECTVEGTSNPNLYWYRQAAGRGLQLLFYSVGIGQISSEVPQNLSASRPQDRQFILSSKKLLLSDSGFYLCAWSVGGTSSGANVLTFGAGSRLTVL.